This entry lists 30 T cell receptor beta chains sequenced from one sample in a study of vaccination and CD4 T cells after COVID-19. Treatment denoted: approximately nine-day PBMC culture with coronavirus spike peptide pools or control peptides (ViraFEST assay). Researchers used the Oncomine TCR Beta short-read assay to sequence DNA from cultured CD4+ T cells. MiXCR was run by TCRdb on the PCR reads, yielding one entry per CDR3 protein. The sample holds over 10,000 distinct CDR3 sequences, roughly 30% seen once. These receptors' targets are unknown. The sequenced sample consisted of CD4+ T cells from blood, cultured in vitro. The receptors here all came from a human donor who had recovered from COVID-19.

This clonotype was found a few times. This sequence joins TRBV20-1 and TRBJ2-3; maybe TRBD1 (6 bases). The CDR3 extends over 17 amino acids. The germline CDR1 and CDR2 sequences are DFQATT and SNEGSKA (reference sequence). V was shortened by 4 bases and J by 1 base, with 21 bases between the two germline ends. The CDR3 coding sequence is TGCAGTGCTATCCGATTGGGAACAGGGAAGGGCACAGATACGCAGTATTTT. Translation gives CSAIRLGTGKGTDTQYF.

The V call is TRBV28, the J call TRBJ2-1; D is unclear. The ends were cut back, 4 bases at V and 7 bases at J, with 8 bases in the middle. Germline lookup yields CDR1 MDHEN and CDR2 SYDVKM. CDR3 length: 12 residues. The DNA for the CDR3 is TGTGCCAGCAGTTCACTGAGGAATGAGCAGTTCTTC. It codes for CASSSLRNEQFF.

DNA for the CDR3: TGTGCCAGCAGCTTGGATTCGGGTTTCACAGATACGCAGTATTTT. This gives the protein CASSLDSGFTDTQYF. The chain links TRBV5-4 to TRBJ2-3; D gene unclear. V was trimmed by 0 bases and J by 2 bases, leaving 10 bases between them. CDR1 is SGHNT and CDR2 is YYREEE in the germline V gene (reference sequence). The length of the CDR3 is 15 residues.

The chain employs TRBV11-3 and TRBJ2-5; tentative D call: TRBD2 (5 bases). This CDR3 is built from 17 residues. In germline, CDR1 is SGHNT, CDR2 YENEEA. V lost 1 base to trimming and J lost 5 bases, with 20 bases between them. In DNA form, the CDR3 reads TGTGCCAGCAGCTTAGGAGCCCGGGAAAAACCGGATGAGACCCAGTACTTC. Translation gives CASSLGAREKPDETQYF.

CDR3 sequence (DNA): TGTGCCAGCAGTATCAGGGGGCCCAATCAGCCCCAGCATTTT. Protein: CASSIRGPNQPQHF. The chain links TRBV28 to TRBJ1-5, with 8 bases fitting TRBD1. The CDR3 totals 14 residues. CDR1 and CDR2 from the germline V gene are MDHEN and SYDVKM. The ends lost 5 bases at V and 3 bases at J; junction bases unmatched: 3.

Only a few counts were recorded for this clonotype. The chain couples TRBV20-1 to TRBJ1-5, with D tentatively TRBD1 (6 bases). The V end was cut by 6 bases, the J end by 3 bases, with 9 bases between. This CDR3 comprises 12 residues. The germline gives CDR1 DFQATT, CDR2 SNEGSKA (reference sequence). The CDR3 nucleotides are TGCAGTGCGAACAGGGACAATCAGCCCCAGCATTTT. Its translation: CSANRDNQPQHF.

The rearrangement joins TRBV6-1 to TRBJ2-5; tentative D call: TRBD1 (6 bases). Germline lookup yields CDR1 MNHNS and CDR2 SASEGT. The V gene lost 2 bases and the J gene lost 5 bases, with 15 bases spanning the gap. The length of the CDR3 is 15 residues. CDR3 in amino acids: CASSEQGDKVETQYF. As DNA, the CDR3 is TGTGCCAGCAGTGAACAAGGGGACAAGGTTGAGACCCAGTACTTC.

The rearrangement joins TRBV6-5 to TRBJ1-2; no definite D call. V dropped 3 bases and J dropped 6 bases, with 17 bases sitting between them. The CDR3 is made up of 15 amino acids. CDR1 is MNHEY and CDR2 is SVGAGI in the germline V gene. The CDR3 sequence: CASSYRSAPYDGYTF. Here the CDR3 DNA reads TGTGCCAGCAGTTATAGAAGTGCGCCGTACGATGGCTACACCTTC.

The V gene is TRBV28, the J gene TRBJ1-3; D perhaps matches TRBD1 (6 bases). The CDR3 covers 13 residues. Trimming cost V 8 bases and J 7 bases, with 15 bases left between them. Germline CDR1 MDHEN, CDR2 SYDVKM. The CDR3 nucleotides read TGTGCCAGCGTGGGCGGGGGCTGGAACACCATATATTTT. As protein: CASVGGGWNTIYF.

The chain uses TRBV4-1 and TRBJ2-6; a weak D match, TRBD2 (5 bases). Germline loops: CDR1 MGHRA, CDR2 YSYEKL. The V end lost 0 bases, the J end lost 0 bases, and 6 bases lay between the germline ends. The CDR3 runs to 16 residues. The CDR3 region has the DNA TGCGCCAGCAGCCAAGAAGAGGGCTCTGGGGCCAACGTCCTGACTTTC. Protein product: CASSQEEGSGANVLTF.

The chain couples TRBV6-2 or TRBV6-3 to TRBJ2-7, with 8 bases that match TRBD2. The junction had 8 bases not matched to a gene; V was cut back by 1 base and J by 0 bases. The CDR3 is 17 amino acids. Germline V gene lookup returns CDR1 MNHEY and CDR2 SVGEGT. CDR3 in amino acids: CASSYWLAGHSSYEQYF. DNA for the CDR3: TGTGCCAGCAGTTACTGGCTAGCGGGCCATAGCTCCTACGAGCAGTACTTC.

The chain joins TRBV20-1 to TRBJ2-7, with 7 bases lining up with TRBD2. The CDR3 is 15 residues long. From germline, CDR1 is DFQATT and CDR2 SNEGSKA (reference sequence). V dropped 6 bases and J dropped 2; count of bases not matched to a gene: 13. The chain's CDR3 is CSARNFLAGAYEQYF. The CDR3 DNA reads TGCAGTGCCCGGAACTTTCTTGCGGGAGCCTACGAGCAGTACTTC.

The V call is TRBV5-6, the J call TRBJ2-5, with D unclear. Trimming left V 4 bases short and J 3 bases short, with 4 bases between. CDR3 size: 11 residues. The germline V gene has CDR1 SGHDT and CDR2 YYEEEE. The chain's CDR3 is CASSREETQYF. In DNA form, the CDR3 reads TGTGCCAGCAGCCGCGAAGAGACCCAGTACTTC.

V gene TRBV5-8 combines with J gene TRBJ2-7; D might be TRBD2 (6 bases). Germline V lookup: CDR1 SGHTS, CDR2 YDEGEE. This CDR3 spans 14 amino acids. The V end was cut by 5 bases, the J end by 5 bases, with 17 bases between. The CDR3 bases are TGTGCCAGCAGAACCACGGGGGTCTTTGACGAGCAGTACTTC. It codes for CASRTTGVFDEQYF.

The chain couples TRBV7-6 to TRBJ2-1; tentatively, D is TRBD2 (5 bases). The CDR3 has 15 amino acids. Looked up from germline, CDR1 is SGHVS and CDR2 is FNYEAQ. Trimming left V 1 base short and J 2 bases short, with 9 bases between. The CDR3 coding sequence is TGTGCCAGCAGCTTAGGAGGCGGGCCCTACAATGAGCAGTTCTTC. Amino acid sequence: CASSLGGGPYNEQFF. Using reference TRBV7-6 and TRBJ2-1 for the parts outside the CDR3, the full variable domain is GAGVSQSPRYKVTKRGQDVALRCDPISGHVSLYWYRQALGQGPEFLTYFNYEAQQDKSGLPNDRFSAERPEGSISTLTIQRTEQRDSAMYRCASSLGGGPYNEQFFGPGTRLTVL.

Points on this clonotype: One junction end disagrees with the germline gene, perhaps due to a read error. The chain has TRBV7-7 and TRBJ2-7, with a weak D call TRBD1 (5 bases). Germline V gene lookup returns CDR1 SSHAT and CDR2 FNYEAQ (reference sequence). This CDR3 spans 13 amino acids. The CDR3 sequence is CASSLSREAEQYF. Written as DNA, the CDR3 is TGTGCTAGCAGCTTATCCAGGGAAGCCGAGCAGTACTTC.

This chain joins TRBV6-1 and TRBJ1-5, with 7 bases lining up with TRBD1. This CDR3 has 16 amino acids. The V gene's germline CDR1 is MNHNS and CDR2 SASEGT. Trimming at V came to 6 bases and at J to 6 bases, leaving 14 bases not matched to a gene. CDR3 residues: CASRAQGSAASQPQHF. CDR3 DNA: TGTGCCAGCAGAGCACAGGGGTCCGCAGCCAGTCAGCCCCAGCATTTT.

This clonotype turned up a few times. This chain links TRBV20-1 with TRBJ2-5; D might be TRBD2 (6 bases). The CDR3 length is 14 residues. V lost 1 base, J lost 7 bases, and 16 bases lay in between. The germline V gene has CDR1 DFQATT and CDR2 SNEGSKA (reference sequence). The DNA for the CDR3 is TGCAGTGCTAGAGGGCGGACGGGGGTACGGACCCAGTACTTC. Protein: CSARGRTGVRTQYF.

This chain links TRBV30 with TRBJ1-5; a possible D gene is TRBD1 (5 bases). Germline V gene lookup returns CDR1 GTSNPN and CDR2 SVGIG (reference sequence). The germline V and J ends were trimmed by 2 bases and 7 bases, with 12 bases remaining between them. CDR3 length equals 13 residues. The CDR3 loop is CAWSSLGDQPQHF. The CDR3, as DNA: TGTGCCTGGAGTTCTTTAGGGGACCAGCCCCAGCATTTT.

This clonotype was counted only a few times. CDR3 nucleotides: TGTGCCAGCAGCCAAGGGACTAGCGTGCACATTCAGTACTTC. Translating it yields CASSQGTSVHIQYF. The J gene is TRBJ2-4, the V gene TRBV7-2; 10 positions match TRBD2. Losses at the gene ends were 5 bases for V and 8 bases for J; bases not matched to a gene: 6. This CDR3 has 14 residues. The germline CDR1 and CDR2 sequences are SGHTA and FQGNSA.

The rearrangement uses TRBV20-1 and TRBJ2-3, with 10 bases aligning to TRBD2. V dropped 0 bases and J dropped 6; count of bases not matched to a gene: 12. In germline, CDR1 is DFQATT, CDR2 SNEGSKA (reference sequence). The CDR3 contains 17 residues. The CDR3 bases are TGCAGTGCTAGAGAGGGGGGGGCTAGCGGGGGCCTGGATACGCAGTATTTT. This translates into CSAREGGASGGLDTQYF.

This clonotype was seen more than once but under ten times. J is TRBJ1-1 and V is TRBV6-1, with 8 bases identical to TRBD1. V shed 8 bases and J 3 bases; nucleotides not matched to a gene: 8. Germline values: CDR1 MNHNS, CDR2 SASEGT. This CDR3 contains 14 residues. CDR3 DNA: TGTGCCAGCCGGCCAGGGGGCGCGGACACTGAAGCTTTCTTT. Translated, it gives CASRPGGADTEAFF.

This clonotype appeared a few times. This chain joins TRBV7-2 and TRBJ1-3; unclear D gene. V was pared by 3 bases and J by 4 bases, with 4 bases between. The CDR3 length is 12 residues. Per the germline V gene, CDR1 is SGHTA and CDR2 is FQGNSA. CDR3: CASSFRGNTIYF. CDR3 coding DNA: TGTGCCAGCAGCTTTCGGGGAAACACCATATATTTT.

This clonotype came up a few times. J is TRBJ1-2 and V is TRBV15; unclear D gene. V shed 0 bases and J shed 8 bases, with 7 bases lying between them. The CDR3 length is 12 residues. Germline-derived CDR1 and CDR2 are LNHNV and YYDKDF (reference sequence). CDR3 protein: CATSRDSRGYTF. The CDR3 bases are TGTGCCACCAGCAGAGATTCGCGGGGCTACACCTTC. Using reference TRBV15 and TRBJ1-2 for the parts outside the CDR3, the full variable domain is DAMVIQNPRYQVTQFGKPVTLSCSQTLNHNVMYWYQQKSSQAPKLLFHYYDKDFNNEADTPDNFQSRRPNTSFCFLDIRSPGLGDTAMYLCATSRDSRGYTFGSGTRLTVV.

The chain employs TRBV29-1 and TRBJ2-3; D is undetermined. CDR1 is SQVTM and CDR2 is ANQGSEA in the germline V gene. V lost 5 bases and J 5 bases, leaving 17 bases between the germline ends. The CDR3 spans 14 residues. The CDR3 DNA follows: TGCAGCGTTAAGGACCCTATTAAAGGAGATACGCAGTATTTT. This sequence encodes CSVKDPIKGDTQYF.

Worth noting for this clonotype: At one end the junction does not follow the germline gene, possibly because of a read error. This chain connects TRBV6-5 to TRBJ1-6; D unclear. The germline gives CDR1 MNHEY, CDR2 SVGAGI. This CDR3 contains 13 residues. CDR3 loop: CASSYSQDSSLHF. DNA of the CDR3: TGTGCCAGCAGTTACTCCCAGGATTCATCCCTCCACTTT.

This clonotype was seen a few times. In nucleotides, the CDR3 is TGTGCCAGCAGTGAATACTGGGCAGCCTCTCAAGAGACCCAGTACTTC. This sequence encodes CASSEYWAASQETQYF. The V and J genes are TRBV6-1 and TRBJ2-5; D gene ambiguous. Germline V gene lookup returns CDR1 MNHNS and CDR2 SASEGT. Trimming left V 2 bases short and J 2 bases short, with 15 bases between. There are 16 residues in the CDR3.

This chain connects TRBV6-1 to TRBJ2-3, with 8 bases fitting TRBD2. CDR3 length: 16 residues. With 2 bases clipped from V and 6 bases from J, the junction kept 10 bases outside the gene matches. Germline CDR1 is MNHNS and CDR2 is SASEGT. As DNA, the CDR3 is TGTGCCAGCAGTGAAATGTGGGCGGGAGGTAGCGATACGCAGTATTTT. Amino acids: CASSEMWAGGSDTQYF.

The chain has TRBV6-1 and TRBJ2-1; TRBD2 matches 13 bases. CDR3 size: 13 residues. Trimming cost V 5 bases and J 9 bases; bases outside gene matches: 1. Looked up from germline, CDR1 is MNHNS and CDR2 is SASEGT. CDR3 sequence reads: CASSRLAGGEQFF. As DNA, the CDR3 is TGTGCCAGCAGTAGACTAGCGGGGGGTGAGCAGTTCTTC.

CDR3 nucleotides: TGTGCCAGCAGCCAGAGTTCCTACGAGCAGTACTTC. It encodes CASSQSSYEQYF. J is TRBJ2-7 and V is TRBV6-2 or TRBV6-3; D is uncertain. Deletions cut 6 bases from V and 1 base from J, with 7 bases between. The CDR3 spans 12 residues. Germline-derived CDR1 and CDR2 are MNHEY and SVGEGT.